This entry lists 32 T cell receptor beta chains sequenced from one sample in a study of chemoradiotherapy in HPV16-positive cancers. Profiled with immunoSEQ multiplex PCR; TCRdb holds only in-frame clones, not every one. The table includes 25,000 to 40,000 clones, around 88% detected once. This material consisted of blood, taken from a patient who underwent chemoradiotherapy. All receptors come from a human donor with HPV-associated anogenital cancer.

The chain carries TRBV2 and TRBJ2-5; tentative D call: TRBD1 (5 bases). Germline loops: CDR1 SNHLY, CDR2 FYNNEI. V lost 9 bases and J 5 bases, leaving 7 bases between the germline ends. The CDR3 has 10 residues. CDR3: CASPGETQYF. The DNA of the CDR3 is TGTGCCAGTCCAGGGGAGACCCAGTACTTC.

The gene calls are TRBV5-6 and TRBJ1-2; TRBD1 aligns across 8 bases. The V gene's germline CDR1 is SGHDT and CDR2 YYEEEE. The CDR3 is 17 amino acids. J lost 4 bases, V lost 3 bases, and 14 bases had no gene match. The CDR3 DNA sequence: TGTGCCAGCAGCTCCGAACTTAGAACAGGGGGAAGCTATGGCTACACCTTC. It yields the protein CASSSELRTGGSYGYTF.

The chain links TRBV2 to TRBJ1-5; perhaps TRBD1 as D (6 bases). Germline V gene sequence: CDR1 SNHLY, CDR2 FYNNEI. The CDR3 runs to 15 residues. V lost 6 bases and J 0 bases, leaving 12 bases between the germline ends. The CDR3, as DNA: TGTGCCAGCAGCGTGGGACAACATAGCAATCAGCCCCAGCATTTT. It specifies CASSVGQHSNQPQHF.

This clone appeared once. The V gene is TRBV27, the J gene TRBJ1-1; D is possibly TRBD1 (5 bases). The germline gives CDR1 MNHEY, CDR2 SMNVEV (reference sequence). CDR3 length: 15 residues. Trimming took 6 bases from V and 2 from J, leaving 16 bases between them. In DNA form, the CDR3 reads TGTGCCAGCAGCGCATGGGGGAGAGCTAACACTGAAGCTTTCTTT. It is translated as CASSAWGRANTEAFF.

The chain is built from TRBV10-3 and TRBJ1-2; perhaps TRBD1 as D (5 bases). Germline CDR1 and CDR2: ENHRY and SYGVKD. Trimming took off 0 bases at V and 4 bases at J, with 12 bases between the two ends. The CDR3 is 15 residues long. The CDR3 is CAISESGGMSYGYTF. CDR3 DNA: TGTGCCATCAGTGAGTCGGGGGGGATGAGCTATGGCTACACCTTC.

The rearrangement links TRBV20-1 to TRBJ1-1, with D unclear. The ends were cut back, 5 bases at V and 5 bases at J, with 9 bases in the middle. The germline V gene encodes CDR1 DFQATT and CDR2 SNEGSKA (reference sequence). The CDR3 runs to 11 residues. In nucleotides, the CDR3 is TGCAGTGCTCCCGGAACGACTGAAGCTTTCTTT. This codes for CSAPGTTEAFF.

This clone was detected once. The genes are TRBV7-6 and TRBJ2-1; D call uncertain. The CDR3 totals 13 residues. Trimming pared 5 bases from V and 6 bases from J, leaving 11 bases between. Germline-derived CDR1 and CDR2 are SGHVS and FNYEAQ. CDR3 loop: CASSVNLGNEQFF. Here the CDR3 DNA reads TGTGCCAGCAGCGTAAATTTGGGCAATGAGCAGTTCTTC.

CDR3 bases: TGTGCCAGCAGTGTGACCCGGGGCACTGAAGCTTTCTTT. Protein: CASSVTRGTEAFF. V gene TRBV2 combines with J gene TRBJ1-1, with D hard to call. The CDR3 loop spans 13 amino acids. Germline CDR1 is SNHLY and CDR2 is FYNNEI. Trimming took off 4 bases at V and 4 bases at J, with 10 bases between the two ends.

The chain couples TRBV6-5 to TRBJ1-6; no definite D call. V lost 1 base and J lost 12, with 16 bases in between. The CDR3 loop spans 15 amino acids. Germline V gives CDR1 MNHEY, CDR2 SVGAGI. This chain's CDR3 is CASSYFQTPSEPLHF. Here the CDR3 DNA reads TGTGCCAGCAGTTACTTCCAGACTCCAAGTGAACCCCTCCACTTT.

The J gene is TRBJ2-3, the V gene TRBV5-1, with 7 positions matching TRBD2. The V gene end was trimmed by 4 bases and the J gene end by 2 bases; junction bases not matched to a gene: 10. The germline V gene encodes CDR1 SGHRS and CDR2 YFSETQ. The CDR3 is 16 residues long. CDR3 in DNA: TGCGCCAGCAGCCCGAGTCCGGGGGGTATCACAGATACGCAGTATTTT. This codes for CASSPSPGGITDTQYF.

The chain has TRBV6-5 and TRBJ2-2; TRBD2 aligns across 12 bases. This CDR3 comprises 15 residues. V was pared by 5 bases and J by 8 bases, with 6 bases of the junction left unmatched. Germline V lookup: CDR1 MNHEY, CDR2 SVGAGI. This CDR3 reads CASSPSGGAGGELFF. The CDR3 nucleotides are TGTGCCAGCAGTCCTAGCGGGGGGGCCGGAGGGGAGCTGTTTTTT.

The J gene is TRBJ2-2, the V gene TRBV14; D not certain. The germline V and J ends were trimmed by 1 base and 6 bases, with 12 bases remaining between them. CDR3 size: 15 residues. Germline assignment: CDR1 SGHDN and CDR2 FVKESK. CDR3 coding DNA: TGTGCCAGCAGCCAAGCTTCCGGGTTGGCCGGGGAGCTGTTTTTT. It specifies CASSQASGLAGELFF.

The count of this clone is one. This chain joins TRBV1 and TRBJ1-1; the table's D call TRBD1 went unverified against the DNA. TRBV1 is flagged as a pseudogene. The CDR3 totals 17 residues. The CDR3 coding sequence is TGCACCAGCAGCCGGGGTCCTTTATTACAGGCGAACACTGAAGCTTTCTTT. It yields the protein CTSSRGPLLQANTEAFF.

This clone appeared a single time. Other DNA sequences in this specimen translate into the identical CDR3. The chain employs TRBV30 and TRBJ1-2; 7 nucleotides align to TRBD1. The CDR3 is 14 amino acids. Per the germline V gene, CDR1 is GTSNPN and CDR2 is SVGIG (reference sequence). The CDR3 DNA reads as TGTGCGGGGGGCAGGGGGGCTACTAACTATGGCTACACCTTC. Translating gives CAGGRGATNYGYTF.

The chain is built from TRBV2 and TRBJ1-1; D is uncertain. CDR3 length: 11 amino acids. Trimming left V 8 bases short and J 10 bases short, with 14 bases between. CDR1 is SNHLY and CDR2 is FYNNEI in the germline V gene. Written as DNA, the CDR3 is TGTGCCAGCCGGGCGCTGTTTACAGCTTTCTTT. As protein: CASRALFTAFF.

J is TRBJ1-6 and V is TRBV9; D possibly corresponds to TRBD1 (5 bases). Trimming cost V 0 bases and J 8 bases, with 9 bases left between them. Germline CDR1 SGDLS, CDR2 YYNGEE. CDR3 length equals 14 residues. CDR3 coding DNA: TGTGCCAGCAGCGTAGGGGACGGTCATTCACCCCTCCACTTT. This gives the protein CASSVGDGHSPLHF.

The chain links TRBV5-8 to TRBJ2-1, with 7 bases matching TRBD1. CDR3 length: 14 residues. V shed 5 bases, J shed 2 bases, and the junction held 4 bases outside the gene matches. The germline V gene has CDR1 SGHTS and CDR2 YDEGEE. As DNA, the CDR3 is TGTGCCAGCAGGGGACAGAGACCCTACAATGAGCAGTTCTTC. Encoded protein: CASRGQRPYNEQFF. The variable domain in full, completed from reference TRBV5-8 and TRBJ2-1, reads EAGVTQSPTHLIKTRGQQATLRCSPISGHTSVYWYQQALGLGLQFLLWYDEGEERNRGNFPPRFSGRQFPNYSSELNVNALELEDSALYLCASRGQRPYNEQFFGPGTRLTVL.

The chain links TRBV4-1 to TRBJ2-1; D assignment may be TRBD1 or TRBD2 (7 bases each). Germline lookup yields CDR1 MGHRA and CDR2 YSYEKL. This CDR3 contains 16 residues. The V end was cut by 2 bases, the J end by 8 bases, with 19 bases between. The CDR3 DNA reads as TGCGCCAGCAGCCAAAGCAGGGGGGGGCGGGCCCATGAGCAGTTCTTC. Translated: CASSQSRGGRAHEQFF.

This clone is a singleton in its sample. J is TRBJ1-1 and V is TRBV5-1; no firm D call. Looked up from germline, CDR1 is SGHRS and CDR2 is YFSETQ. V was cut by 5 bases and J by 1 base, with 12 bases left in between. The CDR3 spans 14 residues. CDR3 sequence (DNA): TGCGCCAGCAGTTTAGACGGGCGGAACACTGAAGCTTTCTTT. This encodes CASSLDGRNTEAFF.

This clone was seen just once. This chain joins TRBV25-1 and TRBJ2-7; perhaps D is TRBD1 or TRBD2 (5 bases each). Per germline, CDR1 MGHDK and CDR2 SYGVNS. This CDR3 has 14 residues. Trimming took off 8 bases at V and 2 bases at J, with 16 bases between the two ends. This CDR3 reads CASRRGEGPYEQYF. CDR3 bases: TGTGCCAGCCGCCGTGGTGAGGGACCCTACGAGCAGTACTTC.

The rearrangement joins TRBV5-4 to TRBJ2-2; possibly TRBD1 or TRBD2 for D (5 bases each). The V gene lost 4 bases and the J gene lost 0 bases, with 13 bases spanning the gap. The germline gives CDR1 SGHNT, CDR2 YYREEE (reference sequence). The CDR3 contains 16 residues. The CDR3: CASSQGRGSNTGELFF. For the CDR3, the DNA is TGTGCCAGCAGCCAAGGACGGGGCTCGAACACCGGGGAGCTGTTTTTT. The complete variable domain, with remaining parts taken from reference TRBV5-4 and TRBJ2-2, reads ETGVTQSPTHLIKTRGQQVTLRCSSQSGHNTVSWYQQALGQGPQFIFQYYREEENGRGNFPPRFSGLQFPNYSSELNVNALELDDSALYLCASSQGRGSNTGELFFGEGSRLTVL.

This clone was seen just once. The rearrangement uses TRBV6-6 and TRBJ2-1; the match to TRBD1 covers 7 bases. The CDR3 runs to 15 residues. The trim removed 2 bases at V and 4 bases at J, leaving 5 bases unmatched. Germline V gives CDR1 MNHNY, CDR2 SVGAGI (reference sequence). The CDR3 region is CASSYLPGGYNEQFF. CDR3 in DNA: TGTGCCAGCAGTTACCTGCCAGGGGGATACAATGAGCAGTTCTTC.

This rearrangement joins TRBV5-1 to TRBJ2-6, with no clear D. V lost 0 bases and J lost 4, with 8 bases in between. The CDR3 spans 15 residues. The germline V gene has CDR1 SGHRS and CDR2 YFSETQ. CDR3 bases: TGCGCCAGCAGCTTGGGGGAATCCGGGGCCAACGTCCTGACTTTC. Translation gives CASSLGESGANVLTF.

This chain uses TRBV9 with TRBJ2-1, with D perhaps matching TRBD2 (5 bases). V was pared by 3 bases and J by 4 bases, with 14 bases between. Per germline, CDR1 SGDLS and CDR2 YYNGEE. The CDR3 covers 15 residues. The CDR3 DNA reads as TGTGCCAGCAGCGCGAGGGCAGATACGTACAATGAGCAGTTCTTC. Its translation is CASSARADTYNEQFF. Using reference TRBV9 and TRBJ2-1 for the parts outside the CDR3, the full variable domain is DSGVTQTPKHLITATGQRVTLRCSPRSGDLSVYWYQQSLDQGLQFLIQYYNGEERAKGNILERFSAQQFPDLHSELNLSSLELGDSALYFCASSARADTYNEQFFGPGTRLTVL.

This clone was counted once. CDR3 loop: CASLKLAGVTDTQYF. The CDR3 region has the DNA TGTGCCAGCCTTAAGCTAGCGGGGGTCACAGATACGCAGTATTTT. The chain links TRBV2 to TRBJ2-3; TRBD2 matches at 10 bases. V was clipped by 8 bases and J by 2 bases; unmatched bases: 7. This CDR3 is built from 15 residues. The V gene's germline CDR1 is SNHLY and CDR2 FYNNEI.

The genes are TRBV29-1 and TRBJ1-1; TRBD1 agrees at 10 bases. V was pared by 7 bases and J by 8 bases, with 13 bases of the junction left unmatched. CDR3 length: 14 amino acids. In germline, CDR1 is SQVTM, CDR2 ANQGSEA. CDR3 protein: CSARGDRGGLEAFF. Written as DNA, the CDR3 is TGCAGCGCCAGAGGGGACAGGGGAGGCCTGGAAGCTTTCTTT. The full variable domain, with the rest looked up from reference TRBV29-1 and TRBJ1-1, is SAVISQKPSRDICQRGTSLTIQCQVDSQVTMMFWYRQQPGQSLTLIATANQGSEATYESGFVIDKFPISRPNLTFSTLTVSNMSPEDSSIYLCSARGDRGGLEAFFGQGTRLTVV.

The chain links TRBV19 to TRBJ2-7; maybe TRBD2 (5 bases). Germline-derived CDR1 and CDR2 are LNHDA and SQIVND (reference sequence). Trimming took off 4 bases at V and 13 bases at J, with 14 bases between the two ends. This CDR3 is built from 11 residues. This CDR3 is CASSTGSEAYF. In DNA, the CDR3 is TGTGCCAGTAGTACGGGATCAGAGGCTTACTTC. The full variable domain, in which reference TRBV19 and TRBJ2-7 provide the parts outside the CDR3, is DGGITQSPKYLFRKEGQNVTLSCEQNLNHDAMYWYRQDPGQGLRLIYYSQIVNDFQKGDIAEGYSVSREKKESFPLTVTSAQKNPTAFYLCASSTGSEAYFGPGTRLTVT.

This clone was seen only a few times. Other nucleotide sequences from this sample produce the same CDR3. V and J are TRBV6-6 and TRBJ1-2, with a tentative D call TRBD1 (6 bases). Germline V gives CDR1 MNHNY, CDR2 SVGAGI (reference sequence). V was pared by 2 bases and J by 3 bases, with 13 bases between. The CDR3 consists of 15 residues. This CDR3 is CASSYGQGYDYGYTF. DNA of the CDR3: TGTGCCAGCAGTTACGGGCAGGGGTACGACTATGGCTACACCTTC.

The J gene is TRBJ2-2, the V gene TRBV5-1; 8 nucleotides agree with TRBD1. V trimming: 3 bases; J trimming: 5 bases; junction bases outside the gene matches: 9. Germline V gene data show CDR1 as SGHRS and CDR2 as YFSETQ. CDR3 size: 16 residues. The CDR3 region is CASSSRQGRETGELFF. The CDR3 bases are TGCGCCAGCAGCTCCCGACAGGGGCGGGAAACCGGGGAGCTGTTTTTT.

This chain uses TRBV11-2 with TRBJ2-7; D uncertain. V gave up 0 bases and J gave up 4 bases, with 10 bases separating them. The CDR3 runs 14 residues. Germline V gene data show CDR1 as SGHAT and CDR2 as FQNNGV. The CDR3 spells CASSLESFSYEQYF. The CDR3 DNA reads as TGTGCCAGCAGCTTAGAGTCATTCTCGTACGAGCAGTACTTC.

This sequence joins TRBV27 and TRBJ1-2; TRBD1 aligns across 8 bases. J lost 5 bases, V lost 3 bases, and 8 bases had no gene match. The germline V gene encodes CDR1 MNHEY and CDR2 SMNVEV (reference sequence). The CDR3 totals 15 residues. DNA of the CDR3: TGTGCCAGCAGTTTTAAGGCAGGGGGCCTTTATGGCTACACCTTC. The encoded protein is CASSFKAGGLYGYTF.

The rearrangement links TRBV6-5 to TRBJ1-2; possible D gene TRBD1, 6 bases. The CDR3 length is 15 residues. V was cut by 4 bases and J by 1 base, with 13 bases left in between. Per the germline V gene, CDR1 is MNHEY and CDR2 is SVGAGI. The CDR3 DNA is TGTGCCAGCAGTTCCCGGACAGCCCTTAACTATGGCTACACCTTC. It encodes CASSSRTALNYGYTF.